The T cell receptor (beta chain) under discussion was sequenced for a study of CD8+CD57+ T cells in acquired aplastic anemia. This clonotype was seen repeatedly, ten times or more. What it binds is unknown. Germline CDR1 is SGHTA and CDR2 is FQGNSA. The CDR3 totals 13 residues. Trimming stripped 5 bases from V and 10 bases from J, with 12 bases between. Genomic DNA served as template for TCR beta VDJ and CDR3 profiling. MiXCR, run by TCRdb on the reads, gives a single entry per CDR3 protein. This table has 150,000 to 200,000 distinct CDR3 sequences, approximately 45% appearing once. Study outcomes and limitations: Statistical testing detected no significant gap in CD8+ Simpson's diversity between patients and controls.

The origin of this receptor is a human donor in good health. V usage is TRBV7-2 and J usage is TRBJ1-6; D gene uncertain. Sequencing was done on a sample of sorted CD4+, CD8+, or CD8+CD57+ T cells (not recorded which) from PBMCs. The CDR3 coding sequence is TGTGCCAGCAGCCGCGGGCCTGACTCACCCCTCCACTTT. Translating gives CASSRGPDSPLHF.